A single count supports the clone carrying this TCR beta chain. Its target is not known. PCR was performed a second time for about 7 to 11 cycles using a sample-barcoded 5' primer and a J-beta primer mix. Each cDNA molecule was tagged by a template-switch adaptor with 12 random nucleotides. Every individual sample yielded 2.5 million or more paired-end reads (each containing CDR3). Each CDR3 protein is one row after TCRdb ran MiXCR on the 5' RACE reads. Of hundreds of thousands of distinct CDR3 sequences in the sample, 40% to 45% were seen once. In germline, CDR1 is SGHTA, CDR2 FQGNSA. V was pared by 6 bases and J by 8 bases, with 11 bases of the junction left unmatched. The CDR3 contains 15 residues. This sample stems from a study of blood T cells in healthy people across ages. Study-wide findings and caveats: The study lacked donor CMV status, which possibly confounded expanded clonotype changes. In long-lived donors, naive CD4+ cell counts and diversity exceeded those of aged donors.

The source material was blood. The sequence was collected from an elderly man in good health. The chain uses TRBV7-2 and TRBJ2-2, with 8 nucleotides matching TRBD2. DNA for the CDR3: TGTGCCAGCAGTCAGATAGCGGGAATCTCTGGGGAGCTGTTTTTT. Its protein product is CASSQIAGISGELFF.